This TCR beta chain appears in the sequencing data of a study of relationships among human T cell subsets. From mRNA, alpha and beta CDR3 regions were amplified using semiquantitative ARM-PCR. Tagged nested gene-specific primers were used first, then communal superprimers amplified exponentially. TCRdb fed the multiplex PCR reads into MiXCR, producing one record per CDR3 protein. The table lists about 5,500 distinct CDR3 sequences, 50% to 70% of them singletons, with around three fifths in the top ten. Germline CDR1 reads SNHLY; CDR2 reads FYNNEI. V gave up 6 bases and J gave up 0 bases, with 9 bases separating them. There are 14 residues in the CDR3. CD8+ T cells were isolated by anti-CD4 multisort bead depletion, then anti-CD8 bead selection.

The source of this sequence is a man in his forties in good health. Sequencing input: CD8+ T cells sorted from blood. J is TRBJ1-5 and V is TRBV2; D unresolved. This CDR3 reads CASRTEYSNQPQHF. In DNA form, the CDR3 reads TGTGCCAGCAGAACAGAATATAGCAATCAGCCCCAGCATTTT.